This is a list of T cell receptor beta chains from one sample in a study of cytomegalovirus exposure and HLA in healthy donors. Here immunoSEQ multiplex PCR was the method, and the copy in TCRdb shows in-frame clones only, minus some. The sample has about 180,000 clones; around three quarters are singletons. The sample comprised PBMCs. All receptors derive from a young woman in good health and CMV-seropositive. Each CDR3 is given with its conserved first and last residue. D genes are given only for firm matches. Some rows mark clone size as missing; the rest say once, few, many or name a class of expanded clone.

V	length	size	J	D	DNA	CDR3
TRBV5-1	15	-	TRBJ2-2	TRBD1	TGCGCCAGCCTACAGGGGGCAAGTAACACCGGGGAGCTGTTTTTT	CASLQGASNTGELFF
TRBV6-5	15	-	TRBJ1-3	-	TGTGCCAGCAGTCCCGACCGAGGGCCCGGAAACACCATATATTTT	CASSPDRGPGNTIYF
TRBV7-9	11	-	TRBJ2-1	-	TGTGCCAGCAGTTCTGACAATGAGCAGTTCTTC	CASSSDNEQFF
TRBV25-1	13	-	TRBJ2-5	TRBD2	TGTGCCAGCACGGGGGGGATCCAAGAGACCCAGTACTTC	CASTGGIQETQYF
TRBV4-1	15	-	TRBJ2-5	TRBD1	TGCGCCAGCAGCCAAGATCAGGACAGGAAAGAGACCCAGTACTTC	CASSQDQDRKETQYF
TRBV7-2	15	few	TRBJ2-7	TRBD2	TGTGCCAGCAGCTCTAGCGGGGGTCCCAGCTACGAGCAGTACTTC	CASSSSGGPSYEQYF
TRBV2	16	-	TRBJ2-6	-	TGTGCCAGCAGTGAACAGGGAGGCTCTGGGGCCAACGTCCTGACTTTC	CASSEQGGSGANVLTF
TRBV25-1	16	-	TRBJ2-5	-	TGTGCCAGCAGTGGGGGGGGCCGGACTTTGCAGGAGACCCAGTACTTC	CASSGGGRTLQETQYF
TRBV7-2	18	-	TRBJ2-3	TRBD2	TGTGCCAGCAGCTTACTATCGGGGCTAGCGGGAGCCACAGATACGCAGTATTTT	CASSLLSGLAGATDTQYF
TRBV28	15	once	TRBJ1-6	TRBD1	TGTGCCAGCAGTCCAGAGGGACAGGGAAATTCACCCCTCCACTTT	CASSPEGQGNSPLHF
TRBV4-1	13	once	TRBJ2-7	-	TGCGCCAGCAGCCACCCCCGTCGAGGCGAGCAGTACTTC	CASSHPRRGEQYF
TRBV11-1	15	-	TRBJ2-5	-	TGTGCCAGCAGCTTAAGGGGGACTATTCAAGAGACCCAGTACTTC	CASSLRGTIQETQYF
TRBV7-9	19	-	TRBJ2-5	TRBD2	TGTGCCAGCAGCCCGACTAGCGGGGGCCCGGGGATTCGGTTTGGGACCCAGTACTTC	CASSPTSGGPGIRFGTQYF
TRBV5-1	15	-	TRBJ2-7	TRBD1	TGCGCCAGCAGCTTGGTGGGGACAGAGGATTACGAGCAGTACTTC	CASSLVGTEDYEQYF
TRBV11-2	13	few	TRBJ1-1	-	TGTGCCAGCAGCTTATTGGAAGGGGGAATAGCTTTCTTT	CASSLLEGGIAFF
TRBV27	14	-	TRBJ1-4	-	TGTGCCAGCAGACGAGCGGGCCTAAATGAAAAACTGTTTTTT	CASRRAGLNEKLFF
TRBV7-9	13	few	TRBJ2-4	-	TGTGCCAGCAGCTCTGGCCGGGGAAACATTCAGTACTTC	CASSSGRGNIQYF
TRBV28	15	-	TRBJ1-1	-	TGTGCCAGCAGTCCTCCGGGACGGGGGGACACTGAAGCTTTCTTT	CASSPPGRGDTEAFF
TRBV9	15	-	TRBJ2-2	-	TGTGCCAGCAGCGCCCCCGCTCTCAGCACCGGGGAGCTGTTTTTT	CASSAPALSTGELFF
TRBV7-6	16	-	TRBJ1-1	-	TGTGCCAGCGGCCTCACTTTGTCGGGACATAACACTGAAGCTTTCTTT	CASGLTLSGHNTEAFF
TRBV6-5	13	-	TRBJ1-6	-	TGTGCCAGCAAGCAGGGAACTAACTCACCCCTCCACTTT	CASKQGTNSPLHF
TRBV7-2	13	once	TRBJ1-1	-	TGTGCCAGCAGCGCAGGGCTGCGCACTGAAGCTTTCTTT	CASSAGLRTEAFF
TRBV11-1	15	-	TRBJ1-1	-	TGTGCCAGCAGCTCCCTGAGCCCGGGAGGCACTGAAGCTTTCTTT	CASSSLSPGGTEAFF
TRBV7-2	13	-	TRBJ2-5	TRBD2	TGTGCCAGCAGCTTAAATACGGGGGGGCCGACGTACTTC	CASSLNTGGPTYF
TRBV10-3	13	once	TRBJ1-6	-	TGTGCCATCAGTGAAGGAGAGAATTCACCCCTCCACTTT	CAISEGENSPLHF
TRBV4-1	15	many	TRBJ1-1	-	TGCGCCAGCAGCCAACCCCCGGAGGGGAAGACTGAAGCTTTCTTT	CASSQPPEGKTEAFF
TRBV2	16	-	TRBJ2-7	TRBD2	TGTGCCAGCAGTGAATTGGGCGGGGGGAACTCCTACGAGCAGTACTTC	CASSELGGGNSYEQYF
TRBV7-9	17	-	TRBJ1-2	-	TGTGCCAGCAGCGTCGCAGGGATCCGGACGCAGCTATATGGCTACACCTTC	CASSVAGIRTQLYGYTF
TRBV4-3	18	-	TRBJ1-2	TRBD1	TGCGCCAGCAGCCCTGACCCGGGACAGGGGGCGCGGGGCTATGGCTACACCTTC	CASSPDPGQGARGYGYTF
TRBV5-4	15	-	TRBJ2-1	-	TGTGCCAGCAGCTTGTGGGGGGGGCCCTACAATGAGCAGTTCTTC	CASSLWGGPYNEQFF
TRBV19	14	few	TRBJ2-1	-	TGTGCCAGTAGTGCAACTCCTACCTACAATGAGCAGTTCTTC	CASSATPTYNEQFF
TRBV7-3	15	few	TRBJ1-2	-	TGTGCCAGCAGATCCCCGGAGGGGATTTCCTATGGCTACACCTTC	CASRSPEGISYGYTF
TRBV11-1	16	-	TRBJ2-1	-	TGTGCCAGCAGCTTAGCGGCGGGGGCGGGGTACAATGAGCAGTTCTTC	CASSLAAGAGYNEQFF
TRBV7-2	14	once	TRBJ2-7	TRBD1	TGTGCCAGCAGCCCCGGGACAGGGGCCTACGAGCAGTACTTC	CASSPGTGAYEQYF
TRBV19	13	-	TRBJ2-3	-	TGTGCCAGTAGTTTCGGCGGAGCAGATACGCAGTATTTT	CASSFGGADTQYF
TRBV14	14	-	TRBJ1-3	TRBD1	TGTGCCAGCAGCCGAAGAGCAGGGGGGACTACCATATATTTT	CASSRRAGGTTIYF
TRBV2	15	-	TRBJ2-2	-	TGTGCCAGCAGTGTTACAGGGCGAGGGGTCGGGGAGCTGTTTTTT	CASSVTGRGVGELFF
TRBV27	11	-	TRBJ1-1	TRBD1	TGTGCCAGCAGCGGACAGGGGGAAGCTTTCTTT	CASSGQGEAFF
TRBV9	14	-	TRBJ2-1	TRBD2	TGTGCCAGCAGCGTTAGCGGGGGGCGTAATGAGCAGTTCTTC	CASSVSGGRNEQFF
TRBV7-2	15	-	TRBJ2-2	-	TGTGCCAGCAGCTTGGCAGGAGGAAAAACCGGGGAGCTGTTTTTT	CASSLAGGKTGELFF
TRBV7-9	18	once	TRBJ2-5	TRBD1	TGTGCCAGCAGCTTAGGGACCCTACAGGGGCCGGGGTCAGAGACCCAGTACTTC	CASSLGTLQGPGSETQYF
TRBV2	14	-	TRBJ2-3	TRBD1	TGTGCCAGCGGGACAGGGGCCGGCACAGATACGCAGTATTTT	CASGTGAGTDTQYF
TRBV5-1	15	-	TRBJ2-6	-	TGCGCCAGCAGCCCCATCACTAGTTCCACCAACGTCCTGACTTTC	CASSPITSSTNVLTF
TRBV7-2	14	once	TRBJ2-7	-	TGTGCCAGCAGGCTTAGGGGTGGAACCTACGAGCAGTACTTC	CASRLRGGTYEQYF
TRBV7-3	14	-	TRBJ2-3	-	TGTGCCAGCAGCTCACCTTGGGAGCAAGATACGCAGTATTTT	CASSSPWEQDTQYF